The clone carrying this TCR beta chain was counted at least ten times. Its specificity is unknown. CDR1 and CDR2 from the germline V gene are SQVTM and ANQGSEA. The CDR3 extends over 12 amino acids. Trimming pared 4 bases from V and 6 bases from J, leaving 9 bases between. Certain patients, namely those with other autoimmune diseases, uncontrolled infections, pregnancy or lactation, were excluded. The evidence that diagnosis relied on was clinical symptoms, serum thyroxine, TRAb, thyroid ultrasound and orbital computed tomography. These data belong to a study of Graves' ophthalmopathy and Graves' hyperthyroidism. RNA transcripts yielded amplified TCR beta CDR3 regions. HTBI-primed RT-PCR formed the first round, and a multiplex PCR formed the second. One entry per CDR3 protein results from TCRdb running MiXCR on the multiplex PCR reads. The data show 1 million to 1.3 million distinct CDR3 sequences, less than 45% seen once.

General study results and limits: Stable hyperthyroidism and ophthalmopathy were told apart by a 13-signature model, which achieved 85% to 90% sensitivity and 65% to 83% specificity. Its predictions of ophthalmopathy progression gave the model roughly 71% sensitivity and 72.22% specificity.

This chain joins TRBV29-1 and TRBJ2-2; D uncertain. Sequencing was done on a sample of peripheral blood or thyroid tissue (not recorded which). The sequence was obtained from an adult man with Graves' hyperthyroidism. In nucleotides, the CDR3 is TGCAGCGTTGGTAGAGGAGCCGGGGAGCTGTTTTTT. This encodes CSVGRGAGELFF.